The 17 T cell receptor beta chains below were found in one sample sequenced in a study of T cell repertoires in cytomegalovirus infection. TCRdb ran MiXCR on the reads and lists one entry per CDR3 protein. The table has around 430,000 distinct CDR3 sequences, roughly 42% seen once. These receptors have no identified antigens. The sequences come from cultured PBMCs, collected from culture after CMV antigen stimulation. The origin of the receptors is a human donor in good health (CMV status not recorded). Some clones in this sample may be carry-over from other donors' samples.

The rearrangement joins TRBV12-3 or TRBV12-4 to TRBJ1-1; no clear D gene. Trimming removed 4 bases from V and 1 base from J, with 10 bases in between. There are 14 residues in the CDR3. CDR3 region: CASSWGFENTEAFF. As DNA, the CDR3 is TGTGCCAGCAGTTGGGGTTTTGAGAACACTGAAGCTTTCTTT.

This chain uses TRBV20-1 with TRBJ1-2; TRBD1 aligns across 8 bases. Trimming took 6 bases from V and 10 from J; bases not matched to a gene: 19. The length of the CDR3 is 15 residues. The germline CDR1 and CDR2 sequences are DFQATT and SNEGSKA (reference sequence). The CDR3 spells CSAAGTGYLELDYTF. DNA of the CDR3: TGCAGTGCAGCCGGGACAGGCTACCTGGAGTTGGACTACACCTTC.

V gene TRBV6-2 or TRBV6-3 combines with J gene TRBJ1-2, with D possibly being TRBD1 (5 bases). The CDR3 is 15 amino acids. Trimming took off 2 bases at V and 4 bases at J, with 14 bases between the two ends. Germline V CDR1 and CDR2: MNHEY, SVGEGT. CDR3 DNA: TGTGCCAGCAGTTACGGGGCAGATTCCTTCTATGGCTACACCTTC. Protein sequence: CASSYGADSFYGYTF.

The chain is built from TRBV4-2 and TRBJ2-3; D gene unclear. The CDR3 sequence is 14 residues long. Trimming cost V 1 base and J 3 bases, with 8 bases left between them. Germline assignment: CDR1 LGHNA and CDR2 YNFKEQ. The CDR3 region has the DNA TGTGCCAGCAGCCAAGCGTTTCAAACAGATACGCAGTATTTT. Residues: CASSQAFQTDTQYF.

This chain joins TRBV2 and TRBJ2-3; D is unclear. The CDR3 has 11 amino acids. The germline gives CDR1 SNHLY, CDR2 FYNNEI. Between the trimmed V and J ends, which lost 6 bases and 4 bases, there was a span of 5 bases. The CDR3 DNA reads as TGTGCCAGCAGCGAACCAGATACGCAGTATTTT. It is translated as CASSEPDTQYF.

The chain couples TRBV12-3 or TRBV12-4 to TRBJ2-7; a possible D gene is TRBD1 (5 bases). This CDR3 has 13 amino acids. The V end lost 3 bases, the J end lost 2 bases, and 8 bases lay between the germline ends. As DNA, the CDR3 is TGTGCCAGCAGTTTTAGGGGCCCCTACGAGCAGTACTTC. Its translation is CASSFRGPYEQYF.

The chain links TRBV29-1 to TRBJ2-3; D might be TRBD2 (5 bases). The V gene's germline CDR1 is SQVTM and CDR2 ANQGSEA. CDR3 length: 13 amino acids. Trimming stripped 3 bases from V and 3 bases from J, with 10 bases between. The CDR3 spells CSVDREVTDTQYF. The CDR3 bases are TGCAGCGTTGATCGGGAAGTGACAGATACGCAGTATTTT.

This clonotype has a handful of counts. The DNA is left out, because the CDR3 cannot be placed on it with certainty; the CDR3 is given as TCRdb lists it. The chain couples TRBV7-2 to TRBJ2-3; the table's D gene call, TRBD2, was not cross checked with the DNA. Termini included, the CDR3 measures 14 amino acids. Germline lookup yields CDR1 SGHTA and CDR2 FQGNSA. The CDR3 sequence: CASSFGPGTDTQYF.

This clonotype turned up a few times. The rearrangement uses TRBV7-6 and TRBJ2-3; 8 nucleotides line up with TRBD2. The CDR3 sequence is 14 residues long. Per germline, CDR1 SGHVS and CDR2 FNYEAQ. V trimming: 5 bases; J trimming: 3 bases; junction bases outside the gene matches: 4. CDR3 DNA: TGTGCCAGCAGCCGTAGACTAGCGACAGATACGCAGTATTTT. It is translated as CASSRRLATDTQYF.

This chain joins TRBV7-6 and TRBJ2-7; 9 bases align to TRBD1. Germline V CDR1 and CDR2: SGHVS, FNYEAQ. Losses at the gene ends were 2 bases for V and 6 bases for J; bases not matched to a gene: 11. This CDR3 region has 16 residues. CDR3 nucleotides: TGTGCCAGCAGCTTAATTGTGCCGGGACAGGGATCCGAGCAGTACTTC. Its translation: CASSLIVPGQGSEQYF. The variable domain in full, with the rest retrieved from reference TRBV7-6 and TRBJ2-7, is GAGVSQSPRYKVTKRGQDVALRCDPISGHVSLYWYRQALGQGPEFLTYFNYEAQQDKSGLPNDRFSAERPEGSISTLTIQRTEQRDSAMYRCASSLIVPGQGSEQYFGPGTRLTVT.

The table lists this clonotype with many counts. This chain's CDR3 is CASSSSLVTQYF. CDR3 DNA sequence: TGTGCCAGCAGCTCCAGTTTGGTTACGCAGTATTTT. The chain has TRBV7-2 and TRBJ2-3; no firm D call. The CDR3 spans 12 residues. Germline V lookup: CDR1 SGHTA, CDR2 FQGNSA. The V end lost 4 bases, the J end lost 8 bases, and 10 bases lay between the germline ends. The full variable domain, in which reference TRBV7-2 and TRBJ2-3 provide the parts outside the CDR3, is GAGVSQSPSNKVTEKGKDVELRCDPISGHTALYWYRQSLGQGLEFLIYFQGNSAPDKSGLPSDRFSAERTGGSVSTLTIQRTQQEDSAVYLCASSSSLVTQYFGPGTRLTVL.

Of note for this clonotype: Germline and junction disagree at one end, which may indicate a read error. The chain carries TRBV12-3 or TRBV12-4 and TRBJ1-1; D is undetermined. The CDR3 covers 11 residues. The CDR3 loop reads CASSSERRSRF. The DNA of the CDR3 is TGTGCCAGCAGCTCCGAGAGGAGGTCGCGATTT.

The table lists this clonotype with a few counts. This chain connects TRBV6-2 or TRBV6-3 to TRBJ1-5; 7 bases are a match to TRBD1. Unmatched junction bases numbered 2, after V lost 2 bases and J lost 4 bases. This CDR3 has 14 residues. In germline, CDR1 is MNHEY, CDR2 SVGEGT. CDR3 protein: CASSYRDRNQPQHF. In nucleotides, the CDR3 is TGTGCCAGCAGTTACCGGGACAGAAATCAGCCCCAGCATTTT.

There are a few counts of this clonotype. The genes are TRBV7-8 and TRBJ1-1; no clear D. Germline CDR1 is SGHVS and CDR2 is FQNEAQ. This CDR3 contains 17 residues. With 5 bases removed from V and 0 bases from J, the gap between germline ends came to 19 bases. This chain's CDR3 is CASSPTPGFDMNTEAFF. The CDR3, as DNA: TGTGCCAGCAGCCCAACACCGGGTTTCGACATGAACACTGAAGCTTTCTTT. Supplemented by reference TRBV7-8 and TRBJ1-1, the full variable domain reads GAGVSQSPRYKVAKRGQDVALRCDPISGHVSLFWYQQALGQGPEFLTYFQNEAQLDKSGLPSDRFFAERPEGSVSTLKIQRTQQEDSAVYLCASSPTPGFDMNTEAFFGQGTRLTVV.

This clonotype was seen more than once but under ten times. The V call is TRBV7-6, the J call TRBJ2-3; tentative D call: TRBD2 (6 bases). The V end was cut by 3 bases, the J end by 8 bases, with 15 bases between. Germline CDR1 is SGHVS and CDR2 is FNYEAQ. The CDR3 runs 14 residues. The CDR3 protein is CASSLGTLQATQYF. As DNA, the CDR3 is TGTGCCAGCAGCTTGGGGACTCTTCAGGCTACGCAGTATTTT.

This clonotype was seen just once. This rearrangement joins TRBV14 to TRBJ1-6, with D unresolved. Trimming pared 1 base from V and 14 bases from J, leaving 12 bases between. Germline V gives CDR1 SGHDN, CDR2 FVKESK. This CDR3 is 13 amino acids long. CDR3 sequence reads: CASSQVQLGALHF. CDR3 bases: TGTGCCAGCAGCCAAGTGCAATTGGGTGCCCTCCACTTT.

This clonotype was picked up a small number of times. This rearrangement joins TRBV2 to TRBJ2-2; D gene uncertain. CDR3 length: 13 residues. Trimming removed 8 bases from V and 1 base from J, with 8 bases in between. The germline gives CDR1 SNHLY, CDR2 FYNNEI. The CDR3 DNA is TGTGCCAGCCGCCAGGAGAACACCGGGGAGCTGTTTTTT. Protein product: CASRQENTGELFF.